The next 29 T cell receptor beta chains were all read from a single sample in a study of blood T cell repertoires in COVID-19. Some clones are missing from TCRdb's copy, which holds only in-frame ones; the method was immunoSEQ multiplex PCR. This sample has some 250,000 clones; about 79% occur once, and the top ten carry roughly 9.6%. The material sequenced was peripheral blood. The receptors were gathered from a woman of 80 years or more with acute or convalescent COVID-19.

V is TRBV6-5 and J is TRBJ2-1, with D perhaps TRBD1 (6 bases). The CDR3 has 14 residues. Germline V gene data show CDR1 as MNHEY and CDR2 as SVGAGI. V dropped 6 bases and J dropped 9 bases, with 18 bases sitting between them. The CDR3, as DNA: TGTGCCAGCAGGTCAACTCCAGGGGTTGGTGAGCAGTTCTTC. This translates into CASRSTPGVGEQFF.

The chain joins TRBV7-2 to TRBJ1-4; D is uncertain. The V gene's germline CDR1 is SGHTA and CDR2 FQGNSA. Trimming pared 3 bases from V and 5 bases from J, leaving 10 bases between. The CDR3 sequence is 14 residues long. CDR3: CASSFYGNNEKLFF. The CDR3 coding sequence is TGTGCCAGCAGCTTTTACGGGAACAATGAAAAACTGTTTTTT.

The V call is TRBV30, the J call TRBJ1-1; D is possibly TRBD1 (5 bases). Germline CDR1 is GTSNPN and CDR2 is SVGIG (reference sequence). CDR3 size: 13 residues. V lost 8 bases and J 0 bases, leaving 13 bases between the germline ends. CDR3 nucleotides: TGTGCCGGCACGTCGGGGGTGAACACTGAAGCTTTCTTT. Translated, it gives CAGTSGVNTEAFF.

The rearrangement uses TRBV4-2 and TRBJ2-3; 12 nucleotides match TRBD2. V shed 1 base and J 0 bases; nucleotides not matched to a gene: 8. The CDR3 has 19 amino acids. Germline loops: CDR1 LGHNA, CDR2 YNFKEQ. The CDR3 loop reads CASSQGLAGGPQSTDTQYF. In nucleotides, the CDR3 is TGTGCCAGCAGCCAAGGGCTAGCGGGGGGGCCCCAAAGCACAGATACGCAGTATTTT.

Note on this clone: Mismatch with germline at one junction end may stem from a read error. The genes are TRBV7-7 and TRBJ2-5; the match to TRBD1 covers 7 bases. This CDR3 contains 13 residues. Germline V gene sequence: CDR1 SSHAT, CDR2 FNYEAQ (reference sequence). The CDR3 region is CASSPTGSETQYF. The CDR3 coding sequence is TGTGCTAGCAGCCCGACAGGGTCGGAGACCCAGTACTTC.

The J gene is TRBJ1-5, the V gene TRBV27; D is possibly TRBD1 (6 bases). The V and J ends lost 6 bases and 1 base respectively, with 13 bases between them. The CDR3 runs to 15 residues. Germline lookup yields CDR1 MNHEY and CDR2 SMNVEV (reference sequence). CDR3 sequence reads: CASRLLGASNQPQHF. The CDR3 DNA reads TGTGCCAGCAGACTGCTGGGGGCGAGCAATCAGCCCCAGCATTTT.

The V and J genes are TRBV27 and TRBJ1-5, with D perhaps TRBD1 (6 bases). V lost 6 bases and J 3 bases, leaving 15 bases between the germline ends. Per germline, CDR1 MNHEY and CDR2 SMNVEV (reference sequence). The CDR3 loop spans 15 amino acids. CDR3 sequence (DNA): TGTGCCAGCAGCCCTACTACAGGGATCAATCAGCCCCAGCATTTT. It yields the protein CASSPTTGINQPQHF.

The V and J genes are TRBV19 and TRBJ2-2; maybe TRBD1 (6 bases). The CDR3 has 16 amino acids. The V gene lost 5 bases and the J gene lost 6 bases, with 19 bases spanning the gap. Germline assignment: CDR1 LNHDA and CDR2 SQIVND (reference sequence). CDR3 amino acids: CASSSRTQGYPGELFF. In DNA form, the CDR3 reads TGTGCCAGTAGTTCCCGGACCCAGGGGTACCCCGGGGAGCTGTTTTTT.

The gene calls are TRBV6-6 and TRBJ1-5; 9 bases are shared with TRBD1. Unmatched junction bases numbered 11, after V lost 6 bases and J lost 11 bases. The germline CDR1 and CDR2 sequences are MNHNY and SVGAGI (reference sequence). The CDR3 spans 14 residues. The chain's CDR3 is CASSQTGGSFAQHF. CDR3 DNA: TGTGCCAGCAGCCAGACAGGGGGTTCATTTGCCCAGCATTTT.

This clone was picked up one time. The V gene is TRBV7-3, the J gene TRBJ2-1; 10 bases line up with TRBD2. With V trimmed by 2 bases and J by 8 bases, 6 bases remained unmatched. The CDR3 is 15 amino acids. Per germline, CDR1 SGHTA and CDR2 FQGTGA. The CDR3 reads CASSLLGTSVDEQFF. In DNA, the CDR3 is TGTGCCAGCAGCTTACTCGGGACTAGCGTGGATGAGCAGTTCTTC.

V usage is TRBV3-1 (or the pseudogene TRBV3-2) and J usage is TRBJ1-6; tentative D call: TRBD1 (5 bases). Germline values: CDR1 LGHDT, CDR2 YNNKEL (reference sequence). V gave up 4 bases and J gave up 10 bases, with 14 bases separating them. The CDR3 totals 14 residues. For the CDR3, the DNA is TGTGCCAGCAGCCCAACTTGGAGGGACTCACCCCTCCACTTT. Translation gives CASSPTWRDSPLHF.

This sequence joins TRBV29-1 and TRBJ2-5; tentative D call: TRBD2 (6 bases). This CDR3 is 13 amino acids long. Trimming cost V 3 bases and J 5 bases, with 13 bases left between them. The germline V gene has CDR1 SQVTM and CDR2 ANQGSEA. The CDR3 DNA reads TGCAGCGTTGACGGCTTCCGGGGGGAGACCCAGTACTTC. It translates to CSVDGFRGETQYF. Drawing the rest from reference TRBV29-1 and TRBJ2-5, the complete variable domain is SAVISQKPSRDICQRGTSLTIQCQVDSQVTMMFWYRQQPGQSLTLIATANQGSEATYESGFVIDKFPISRPNLTFSTLTVSNMSPEDSSIYLCSVDGFRGETQYFGPGTRLLVL.

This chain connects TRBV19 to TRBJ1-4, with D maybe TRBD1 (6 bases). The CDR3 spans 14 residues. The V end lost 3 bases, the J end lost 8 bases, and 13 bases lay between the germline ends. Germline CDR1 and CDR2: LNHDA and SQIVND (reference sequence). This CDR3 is CASSMGTQGEKLFF. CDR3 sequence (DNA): TGTGCCAGTAGTATGGGGACGCAGGGGGAAAAACTGTTTTTT.

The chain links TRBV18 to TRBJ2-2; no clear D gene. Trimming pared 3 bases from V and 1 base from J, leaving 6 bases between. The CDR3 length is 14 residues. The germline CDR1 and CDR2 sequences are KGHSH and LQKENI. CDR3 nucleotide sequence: TGTGCCAGCTCACCTGCAGGGAACACCGGGGAGCTGTTTTTT. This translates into CASSPAGNTGELFF.

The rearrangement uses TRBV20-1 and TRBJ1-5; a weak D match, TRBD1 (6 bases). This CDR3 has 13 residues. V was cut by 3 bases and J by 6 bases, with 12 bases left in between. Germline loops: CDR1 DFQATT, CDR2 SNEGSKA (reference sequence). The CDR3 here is CSASGQGSQPQHF. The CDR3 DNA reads TGCAGTGCTAGTGGGCAGGGGAGTCAGCCCCAGCATTTT.

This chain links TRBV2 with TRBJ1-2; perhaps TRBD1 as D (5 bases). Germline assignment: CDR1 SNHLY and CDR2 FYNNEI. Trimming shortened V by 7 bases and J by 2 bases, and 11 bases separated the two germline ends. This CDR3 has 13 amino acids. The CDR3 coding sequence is TGTGCCAGCAACCCGGGACTGAACTATGGCTACACCTTC. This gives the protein CASNPGLNYGYTF.

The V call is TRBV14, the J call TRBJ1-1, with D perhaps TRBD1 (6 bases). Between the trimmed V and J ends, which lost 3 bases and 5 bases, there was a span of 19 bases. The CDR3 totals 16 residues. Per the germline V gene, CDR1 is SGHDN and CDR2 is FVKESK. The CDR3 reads CASSHRTGLQGTEAFF. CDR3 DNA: TGTGCCAGCAGCCACCGAACAGGGCTCCAGGGGACTGAAGCTTTCTTT.

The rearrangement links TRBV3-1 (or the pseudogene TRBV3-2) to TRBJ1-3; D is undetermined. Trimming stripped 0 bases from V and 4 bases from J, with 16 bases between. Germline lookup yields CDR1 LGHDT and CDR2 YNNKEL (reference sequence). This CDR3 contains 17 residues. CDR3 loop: CASSQDRGQSQGNTIYF. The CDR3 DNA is TGTGCCAGCAGCCAAGATCGAGGCCAGTCGCAGGGAAACACCATATATTTT.

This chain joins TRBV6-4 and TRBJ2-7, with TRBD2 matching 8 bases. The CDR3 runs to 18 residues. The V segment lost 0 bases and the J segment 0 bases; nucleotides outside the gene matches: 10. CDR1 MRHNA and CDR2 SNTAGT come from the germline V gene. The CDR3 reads CASSDSTGAGGSSYEQYF. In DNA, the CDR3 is TGTGCCAGCAGTGACTCGACGGGGGCGGGGGGCAGCTCCTACGAGCAGTACTTC.

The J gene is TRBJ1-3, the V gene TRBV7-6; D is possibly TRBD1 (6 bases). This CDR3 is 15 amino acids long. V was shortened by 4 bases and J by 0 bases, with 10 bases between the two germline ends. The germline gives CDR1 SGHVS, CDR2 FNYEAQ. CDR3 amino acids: CASSYTGHSGNTIYF. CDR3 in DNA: TGTGCCAGCAGCTATACAGGGCACTCTGGAAACACCATATATTTT. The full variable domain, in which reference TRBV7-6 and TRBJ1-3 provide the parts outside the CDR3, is GAGVSQSPRYKVTKRGQDVALRCDPISGHVSLYWYRQALGQGPEFLTYFNYEAQQDKSGLPNDRFSAERPEGSISTLTIQRTEQRDSAMYRCASSYTGHSGNTIYFGEGSWLTVV.

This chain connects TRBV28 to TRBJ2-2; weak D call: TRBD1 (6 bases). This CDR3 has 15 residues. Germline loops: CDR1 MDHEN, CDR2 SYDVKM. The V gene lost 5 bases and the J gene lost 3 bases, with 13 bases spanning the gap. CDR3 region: CASSPPDRDTGELFF. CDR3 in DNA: TGTGCCAGCAGTCCCCCGGACAGAGACACCGGGGAGCTGTTTTTT.

The CDR3 region is CASSDSGFRGTQYF. In DNA form, the CDR3 reads TGCGCCAGCAGTGATTCCGGCTTCAGGGGTACGCAGTATTTT. J is TRBJ2-3 and V is TRBV10-1; a possible D gene is TRBD1 (6 bases). The V gene lost 3 bases and the J gene lost 8 bases, with 15 bases spanning the gap. Germline values: CDR1 WNHNN, CDR2 SYGVQD (reference sequence). This CDR3 contains 14 residues.

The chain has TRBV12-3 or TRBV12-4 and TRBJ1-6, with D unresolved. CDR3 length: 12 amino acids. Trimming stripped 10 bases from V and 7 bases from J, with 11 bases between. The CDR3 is CAIRGGNSPLHF. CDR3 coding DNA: TGTGCCATACGCGGTGGGAATTCACCCCTCCACTTT.

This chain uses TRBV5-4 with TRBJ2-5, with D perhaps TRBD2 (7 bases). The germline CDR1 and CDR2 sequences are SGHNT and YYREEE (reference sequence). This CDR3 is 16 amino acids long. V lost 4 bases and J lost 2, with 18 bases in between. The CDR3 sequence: CASSTGGQVRQETQYF. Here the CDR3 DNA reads TGTGCCAGCAGCACCGGGGGGCAGGTCAGACAAGAGACCCAGTACTTC.

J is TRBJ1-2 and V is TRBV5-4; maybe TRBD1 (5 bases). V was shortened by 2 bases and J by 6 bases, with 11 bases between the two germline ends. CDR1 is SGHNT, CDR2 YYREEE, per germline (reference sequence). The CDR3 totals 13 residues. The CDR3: CASSLKGMDGYTF. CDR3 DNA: TGTGCCAGCAGCTTAAAGGGGATGGATGGCTACACCTTC.

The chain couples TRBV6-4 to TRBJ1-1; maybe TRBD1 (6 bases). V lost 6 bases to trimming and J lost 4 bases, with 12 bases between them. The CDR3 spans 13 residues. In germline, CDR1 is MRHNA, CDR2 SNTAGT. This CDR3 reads CASRQTGSTEAFF. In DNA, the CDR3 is TGTGCCAGCAGACAAACAGGGTCCACTGAAGCTTTCTTT.

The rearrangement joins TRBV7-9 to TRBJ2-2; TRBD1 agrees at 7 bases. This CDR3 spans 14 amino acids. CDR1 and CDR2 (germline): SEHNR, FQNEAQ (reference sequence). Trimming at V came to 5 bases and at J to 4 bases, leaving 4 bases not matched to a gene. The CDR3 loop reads CASSRTGGTGELFF. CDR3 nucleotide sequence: TGTGCCAGCAGCCGGACAGGAGGCACCGGGGAGCTGTTTTTT.

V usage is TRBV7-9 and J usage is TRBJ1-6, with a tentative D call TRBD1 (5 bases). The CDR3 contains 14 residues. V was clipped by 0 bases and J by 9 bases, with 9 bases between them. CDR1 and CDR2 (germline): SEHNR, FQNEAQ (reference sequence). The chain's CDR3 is CASSLAGGTSPLHF. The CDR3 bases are TGTGCCAGCAGCTTAGCCGGGGGGACTTCACCCCTCCACTTT.

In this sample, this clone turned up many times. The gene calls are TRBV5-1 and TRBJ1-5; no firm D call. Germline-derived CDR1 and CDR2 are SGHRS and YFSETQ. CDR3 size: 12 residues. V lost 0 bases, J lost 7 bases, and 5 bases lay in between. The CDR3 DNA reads TGCGCCAGCAGCTTGGACGGGCAGCCCCAGCATTTT. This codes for CASSLDGQPQHF.